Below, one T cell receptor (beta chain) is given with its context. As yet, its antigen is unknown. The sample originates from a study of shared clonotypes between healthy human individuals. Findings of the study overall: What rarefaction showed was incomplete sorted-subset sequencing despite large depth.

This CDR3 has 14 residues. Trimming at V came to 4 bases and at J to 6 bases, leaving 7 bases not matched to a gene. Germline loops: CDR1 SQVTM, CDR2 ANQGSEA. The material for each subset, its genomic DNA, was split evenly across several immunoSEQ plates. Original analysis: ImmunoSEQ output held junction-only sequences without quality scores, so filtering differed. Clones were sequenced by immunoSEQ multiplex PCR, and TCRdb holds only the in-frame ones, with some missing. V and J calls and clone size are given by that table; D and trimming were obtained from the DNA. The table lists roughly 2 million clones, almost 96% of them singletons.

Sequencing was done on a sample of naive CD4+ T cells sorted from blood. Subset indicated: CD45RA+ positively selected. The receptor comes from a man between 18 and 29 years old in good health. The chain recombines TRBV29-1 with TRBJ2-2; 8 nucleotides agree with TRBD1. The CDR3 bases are TGCAGCGTTGGAGGGACAGGCGCGTCCGGGGAGCTGTTTTTT. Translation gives CSVGGTGASGELFF.